This T cell receptor beta chain was retrieved from a study of neoadjuvant nivolumab and ipilimumab in lung cancer. Trimming removed 2 bases from V and 2 bases from J; junction bases left unmatched: 4. The CDR3 is 15 residues long. Germline V gives CDR1 SGHTA, CDR2 FQGNSA. Repertoires were generated with immunoSEQ multiplex PCR, while TCRdb's copy carries only in-frame clones and drops some. The sample yields about 28,000 clones, approximately 80% seen once. This chain joins TRBV7-2 and TRBJ2-7; TRBD2 matches 9 bases. This sequence was found in an adult with non-small cell lung cancer. Sequences were derived from tumor tissue, sampled after neoadjuvant nivolumab, alone or with ipilimumab, at or shortly before surgery. The CDR3, as DNA: TGTGCCAGCAGCTTAATAGCGGGGGTCACCTACGAGCAGTACTTC. It specifies CASSLIAGVTYEQYF.